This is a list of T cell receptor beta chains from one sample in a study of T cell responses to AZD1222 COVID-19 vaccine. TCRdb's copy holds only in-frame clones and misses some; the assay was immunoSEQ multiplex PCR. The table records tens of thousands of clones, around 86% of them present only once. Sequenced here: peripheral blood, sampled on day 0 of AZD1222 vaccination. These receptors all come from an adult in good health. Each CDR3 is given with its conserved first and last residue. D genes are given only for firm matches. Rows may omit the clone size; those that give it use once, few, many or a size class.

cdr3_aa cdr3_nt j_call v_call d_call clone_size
CASSSGLAGVGEQYF TGTGCCAGCAGTTCGGGACTAGCGGGAGTAGGCGAGCAGTACTTC TRBJ2-7 TRBV28 TRBD2 NA
CASRQGGTGVPYEQYF TGTGCCAGTAGGCAAGGGGGGACAGGGGTTCCCTACGAGCAGTACTTC TRBJ2-7 TRBV19 TRBD1 few
CATWDSPYNEQFF TGTGCCACATGGGACTCCCCCTACAATGAGCAGTTCTTC TRBJ2-1 TRBV7-9 NA once
CASARLAGAPDTQYF TGTGCCAGCGCCAGACTAGCGGGAGCACCAGATACGCAGTATTTT TRBJ2-3 TRBV6-4 TRBD2 NA
CSVEAGQGLGEQYF TGCAGCGTTGAAGCGGGACAGGGGTTAGGCGAGCAGTACTTC TRBJ2-7 TRBV29-1 TRBD1 NA
CASSEGSSYNEQFF TGTGCCAGCAGCGAGGGGAGCTCCTACAATGAGCAGTTCTTC TRBJ2-1 TRBV6-5 NA NA
CASSLNTGELFF TGTGCCAGCAGCCTGAACACCGGGGAGCTGTTTTTT TRBJ2-2 TRBV7-9 NA NA
CASSLGAGPSYEQYF TGTGCCAGCAGCCTGGGAGCGGGACCCTCCTACGAGCAGTACTTC TRBJ2-7 TRBV11-2 TRBD2 NA
CSVDRQGWNTEAFF TGCAGCGTCGACCGACAGGGGTGGAACACTGAAGCTTTCTTT TRBJ1-1 TRBV29-1 TRBD1 few
CASSSSLNQPQHF TGTGCCAGTAGTTCCAGCCTAAATCAGCCCCAGCATTTT TRBJ1-5 TRBV19 NA NA
CATSRDSRPYEQYF TGTGCCACCAGCAGAGATTCTAGGCCCTACGAGCAGTACTTC TRBJ2-7 TRBV15 NA few
CASSQDLSSGNTIYF TGTGCCAGCAGCCAGGACCTGAGCTCTGGAAACACCATATATTTT TRBJ1-3 TRBV3-1/TRBV3-2 NA NA
CASRGGSGTSTDTQYF TGTGCCAGCAGGGGCGGGAGTGGGACTAGCACAGATACGCAGTATTTT TRBJ2-3 TRBV2 TRBD2 NA
CASSTPRGGSGYTF TGTGCCAGTAGTACCCCCCGGGGGGGGAGCGGCTACACCTTC TRBJ1-2 TRBV19 NA NA
CASSGGTGDSYEQFF TGTGCCAGCAGCGGAGGGACTGGGGATAGTTATGAGCAGTTCTTC TRBJ2-1 TRBV5-4 NA NA
CASRQGTGNQPQHF TGCGCCAGCAGGCAGGGAACGGGCAATCAGCCCCAGCATTTT TRBJ1-5 TRBV5-1 NA NA
CASSLYPGQGEIYGYTF TGTGCCAGCAGCTTATATCCCGGACAGGGGGAAATCTATGGCTACACCTTC TRBJ1-2 TRBV11-2 TRBD1 NA
CASSFPGDEDTEAFF TGTGCCAGCTCATTCCCAGGGGATGAGGACACTGAAGCTTTCTTT TRBJ1-1 TRBV18 NA NA
CASSLQANTEAFF TGTGCCAGCAGTTTACAGGCGAACACTGAAGCTTTCTTT TRBJ1-1 TRBV6-5 NA NA
CASSVTGTSSYNSPLHF TGTGCCAGCAGCGTGACAGGGACGAGCTCCTATAATTCACCCCTCCACTTT TRBJ1-6 TRBV9 TRBD1 NA
CASSPKLAGVRDTQYF TGCGCCAGCAGCCCAAAACTAGCGGGTGTACGGGATACGCAGTATTTT TRBJ2-3 TRBV5-1 TRBD2 NA
CAIRGHSSSYNEQFF TGTGCCATCAGGGGACATTCGAGCTCCTACAATGAGCAGTTCTTC TRBJ2-1 TRBV10-3 NA NA
CASSSWRGRSVNEQFF TGTGCCAGCAGCTCGTGGCGCGGGAGAAGCGTAAATGAGCAGTTCTTC TRBJ2-1 TRBV7-9 TRBD2 NA
CAISESGRGLAVYEQYF TGTGCCATCAGTGAGTCGGGGAGGGGACTAGCGGTATACGAGCAGTACTTC TRBJ2-7 TRBV10-3 TRBD2 NA
CASSEVYQTTDTQYF TGTGCCAGCAGTGAAGTATACCAGACAACAGATACGCAGTATTTT TRBJ2-3 TRBV2 NA NA
CASSPSLAGVSQYF TGTGCCAGCAGCCCATCACTAGCGGGGGTGTCCCAGTACTTC TRBJ2-5 TRBV7-8 TRBD2 NA
CASTEGAGEAFF TGTGCCAGTACCGAAGGTGCAGGCGAAGCTTTCTTT TRBJ1-1 TRBV19 NA NA
CASTQDRGSWPSPLHF TGTGCCTCGACACAAGACAGGGGGAGCTGGCCTTCACCCCTCCACTTT TRBJ1-6 TRBV30 TRBD1 NA
CAWSVSWGNRKNEKLFF TGTGCCTGGAGTGTATCTTGGGGGAACCGAAAAAATGAAAAACTGTTTTTT TRBJ1-4 TRBV30 NA NA
CASTIRGLADELNRGLGTEQFF TGTGCCAGCACCATTCGGGGACTAGCGGACGAGTTAAATCGAGGTTTGGGTACGGAGCAGTTCTTC TRBJ2-1 TRBV7-9 TRBD2 NA
CASSSTGGNYNEQFF TGTGCCAGCAGCTCGACAGGGGGTAACTACAATGAGCAGTTCTTC TRBJ2-1 TRBV5-6 TRBD1 NA
CASRSTGGSYEQYF TGTGCCAGCAGATCGACAGGGGGTTCCTACGAGCAGTACTTC TRBJ2-7 TRBV6-5 TRBD1 NA
CASSLYYGEDTEAFF TGCGCCAGCAGCTTGTATTATGGTGAGGACACTGAAGCTTTCTTT TRBJ1-1 TRBV5-1 NA NA
CASSPFGEGGSGNTIYF TGTGCCAGCTCACCATTTGGTGAGGGGGGCTCTGGAAACACCATATATTTT TRBJ1-3 TRBV18 NA NA
CASSLAPGSETQYF TGCGCCAGCAGCTTGGCCCCCGGGTCGGAGACCCAGTACTTC TRBJ2-5 TRBV5-1 NA NA
CASSISLSYNEQFF TGTGCCAGCAGCATTAGCCTATCCTACAATGAGCAGTTCTTC TRBJ2-1 TRBV9 NA NA
CASSQDFGGNTGELFF TGCGCCAGCAGCCAAGATTTCGGGGGCAACACCGGGGAGCTGTTTTTT TRBJ2-2 TRBV4-1 NA NA
CASSVRQGGDSGNTIYF TGTGCCAGCAGCGTACGTCAGGGCGGGGACTCTGGAAACACCATATATTTT TRBJ1-3 TRBV9 NA once
CASSFSGGSSYEQYF TGTGCCAGCAGCTTTAGCGGGGGGAGCTCCTACGAGCAGTACTTC TRBJ2-7 TRBV13 TRBD2 NA
CSLLINTEAFF TGCAGCCTCCTGATTAACACTGAAGCTTTCTTT TRBJ1-1 TRBV20-1 NA NA
CASSNDLETQYF TGTGCCAGCAGTAACGACCTAGAGACCCAGTACTTC TRBJ2-5 TRBV12-3/TRBV12-4 NA NA
CASSKQGDTEAFF TGTGCCAGTAGTAAACAGGGAGACACTGAAGCTTTCTTT TRBJ1-1 TRBV19 NA NA
CASRGFRGGSGNEQFF TGTGCCAGTAGAGGGTTCAGGGGAGGTTCGGGCAATGAGCAGTTCTTC TRBJ2-1 TRBV27 NA once
CASRQNRATGELFF TGTGCCAGTCGTCAAAACAGGGCTACCGGGGAGCTGTTTTTT TRBJ2-2 TRBV19 NA NA
CASSLELARWNEQFF TGTGCCAGCAGCTTGGAGTTGGCGCGCTGGAATGAGCAGTTCTTC TRBJ2-1 TRBV7-6 NA NA
CASSSLIGAEAFF TGCGCCAGCAGCTCCCTTATCGGCGCTGAAGCTTTCTTT TRBJ1-1 TRBV5-1 NA NA
CASSVGQGGPQHF TGTGCCAGCAGCGTCGGACAGGGTGGGCCCCAGCATTTT TRBJ1-5 TRBV9 TRBD1 NA
CASSKQDNSYNEQFF TGTGCCAGTAGTAAACAGGACAACTCCTACAATGAGCAGTTCTTC TRBJ2-1 TRBV19 NA NA
CASSKHLLISGTYNEQFF TGTGCCAGCAGCAAACACCTCCTGATTAGCGGAACTTACAATGAGCAGTTCTTC TRBJ2-1 TRBV21-1 NA NA
CASTRGGSEAFF TGTGCCAGCACCCGAGGGGGATCTGAAGCTTTCTTT TRBJ1-1 TRBV3-1/TRBV3-2 NA NA
CASSASRRDIQYF TGTGCCAGTAGTGCCTCGAGAAGGGACATTCAGTACTTC TRBJ2-4 TRBV19 NA NA
CASSVDPLDTQYF TGTGCCAGCAGCGTAGACCCCCTAGATACGCAGTATTTT TRBJ2-3 TRBV9 NA NA
CASSVGRGRSSYNEQFF TGTGCCAGCAGCGTAGGTCGAGGAAGGAGCTCCTACAATGAGCAGTTCTTC TRBJ2-1 TRBV9 NA once
CSVEDPLRQGSYGYTF TGCAGCGTTGAAGACCCCCTTCGACAGGGGTCCTATGGCTACACCTTC TRBJ1-2 TRBV29-1 TRBD1 NA
CASSLDRVTGYNEQFF TGTGCCAGCAGCTTAGATCGCGTGACTGGATACAATGAGCAGTTCTTC TRBJ2-1 TRBV11-3 NA NA
CASSQDKQGNQPQHF TGCGCCAGCAGCCAAGATAAACAGGGGAATCAGCCCCAGCATTTT TRBJ1-5 TRBV4-3 TRBD1 NA
CASSLVFTGEVAFTSYEQYF TGTGCCAGCAGCTTAGTATTTACAGGGGAGGTAGCGTTCACTTCCTACGAGCAGTACTTC TRBJ2-7 TRBV7-6 NA NA
CAISGTGGNQPQHF TGTGCCATCAGCGGGACAGGGGGGAATCAGCCCCAGCATTTT TRBJ1-5 TRBV10-3 TRBD1 NA
CASSRTYQETQYF TGTGCCAGCAGCCGGACATACCAAGAGACCCAGTACTTC TRBJ2-5 TRBV14 NA once